This TCR beta chain comes out of a study of blood T cell repertoires in COVID-19. Whole-study context: Collection of acute and convalescent COVID-19 samples took place in the United States, Italy and Spain. T cells, B-cell-depleted T cells, or PBMCs provided the cDNA or gDNA that served as material.

Sequenced by immunoSEQ multiplex PCR; TCRdb stores in-frame clones only, minus some. The sample lists 8,500 to 10,000 clones, 86% occurring once. Losses at the gene ends were 5 bases for V and 7 bases for J; bases not matched to a gene: 11. CDR3 length equals 16 residues. Germline CDR1 reads MNHNY; CDR2 reads SVGAGI (reference sequence). The rearrangement links TRBV6-6 to TRBJ1-4; 9 positions agree with TRBD1. The receptor's source is a human donor with active COVID-19. The donor label of this sample is uncertain. The sample comprised peripheral blood. CDR3 loop: CASSTGPQGASEKLFF. CDR3 bases: TGTGCCAGCAGTACCGGACCACAGGGGGCAAGTGAAAAACTGTTTTTT.